The next 5 T cell receptor beta chains were all read from a single sample in a study of shared clonotypes between healthy human individuals (dated by TCRdb to 2018 to 2020). Libraries came from the immunoSEQ multiplex PCR assay. As stored in TCRdb, this immuneACCESS dataset retains in-frame rearrangements with V and J assigned. A fraction of the clones does not appear; measured against another copy, unresolved V genes explain less than half of the discrepancy, and the remainder lacks a known reason. The sample table lists 1.4 million or so clones, about 98.5% of them with a count of one. The ten largest clones represent roughly 0.36% of the sample. The sequencing input was naive CD4+ T cells sorted from blood. The meaning of the sample's cell subset or site label: CD45RA+ positively selected. These receptor sequences come from a man younger than 45 in good health.

This chain uses TRBV2 with TRBJ1-3; D unresolved. CDR3 length equals 14 residues. The V end lost 2 bases, the J end lost 0 bases, and 5 bases lay between the germline ends. The germline gives CDR1 SNHLY, CDR2 FYNNEI. CDR3 nucleotides: TGTGCCAGCAGTGAATTGTTCTCTGGAAACACCATATATTTT. As protein: CASSELFSGNTIYF.

The chain couples TRBV7-2 to TRBJ2-7; TRBD2 agrees at 7 bases. The CDR3 totals 11 residues. V was clipped by 4 bases and J by 12 bases; unmatched bases: 6. In germline, CDR1 is SGHTA, CDR2 FQGNSA. CDR3 nucleotide sequence: TGTGCCAGCAGCTGGGGGAGGGTGCCGTACTTC. It translates to CASSWGRVPYF.

The chain has TRBV5-1 and TRBJ2-7; 12 bases line up with TRBD1. The CDR3 consists of 14 residues. Germline V gene data show CDR1 as SGHRS and CDR2 as YFSETQ. Trimming removed 2 bases from V and 6 bases from J; junction bases left unmatched: 3. The CDR3 DNA reads as TGCGCCAGCAGCTTATCGGGACAGGGGGCCGAGCAGTACTTC. Residues: CASSLSGQGAEQYF. Full variable domain (outside the CDR3, taken from reference TRBV5-1 and TRBJ2-7): KAGVTQTPRYLIKTRGQQVTLSCSPISGHRSVSWYQQTPGQGLQFLFEYFSETQRNKGNFPGRFSGRQFSNSRSEMNVSTLELGDSALYLCASSLSGQGAEQYFGPGTRLTVT.

This clone was found a few times. The sample has other DNA sequences that encode this CDR3 too. This chain uses TRBV28 with TRBJ1-1; D is undetermined. The CDR3 totals 13 residues. Trimming removed 1 base at V and 1 base at J, with 4 bases between. The germline V gene has CDR1 MDHEN and CDR2 SYDVKM. The CDR3 coding sequence is TGTGCCAGCAGTTTATTAGGGAACACTGAAGCTTTCTTT. Protein product: CASSLLGNTEAFF.

Remarks on this clone: Other nucleotide sequences from this sample produce the same CDR3. Here the CDR3 DNA reads TGTGCCAGTAGTATTTCGGCTAGCGGGAGCTACGAGCAGTACTTC. Translating it yields CASSISASGSYEQYF. The J gene is TRBJ2-7, the V gene TRBV19, with 10 bases that match TRBD2. The J segment lost 3 bases and the V segment lost 3 bases, leaving 5 bases of the junction unmatched. CDR3 length equals 15 residues. Germline CDR1 and CDR2: LNHDA and SQIVND (reference sequence).